The 26 T cell receptor beta chains below come from one sample, sequenced in a study of blood T cell repertoires in COVID-19. The method was immunoSEQ multiplex PCR; TCRdb's version includes in-frame clones alone and lacks a portion of them. Among about 70,000 clones listed, roughly 86% were seen once. Sequences were obtained from peripheral blood. The receptors come from a human donor in a cohort sampled during active COVID-19.

This chain links TRBV2 with TRBJ2-5, with 9 bases aligning to TRBD1. V dropped 6 bases and J dropped 2; count of bases not matched to a gene: 1. This CDR3 spans 13 amino acids. Germline assignment: CDR1 SNHLY and CDR2 FYNNEI. The CDR3: CASRGTGQETQYF. In nucleotides, the CDR3 is TGTGCCAGCAGGGGGACAGGGCAAGAGACCCAGTACTTC.

This chain links TRBV27 with TRBJ2-3, with D possibly being TRBD1 (6 bases). Germline lookup yields CDR1 MNHEY and CDR2 SMNVEV (reference sequence). This CDR3 contains 14 residues. V lost 2 bases and J lost 9, with 15 bases in between. CDR3 loop: CASSLTPQGGTQYF. In DNA form, the CDR3 reads TGTGCCAGCAGTTTAACCCCACAGGGCGGCACGCAGTATTTT.

This chain connects TRBV14 to TRBJ2-2; D might be TRBD1 (6 bases). CDR1 and CDR2 from the germline V gene are SGHDN and FVKESK. CDR3 length equals 14 residues. Trimming cost V 5 bases and J 2 bases, with 9 bases left between them. As DNA, the CDR3 is TGTGCCAGCAGCTGGGGACAAAACACCGGGGAGCTGTTTTTT. Translated: CASSWGQNTGELFF.

The chain recombines TRBV10-3 with TRBJ2-7, with TRBD2 matching over 9 bases. J lost 7 bases, V lost 5 bases, and 3 bases had no gene match. Germline V CDR1 and CDR2: ENHRY, SYGVKD. The CDR3 covers 12 residues. This CDR3 reads CAISLSGREQYF. As DNA, the CDR3 is TGTGCCATCAGTTTAAGCGGGAGGGAGCAGTACTTC.

V and J are TRBV7-3 and TRBJ2-3, with D possibly TRBD2 on 5 matching bases. Germline CDR1 is SGHTA and CDR2 is FQGTGA. CDR3 length: 17 amino acids. V lost 2 bases to trimming and J lost 2 bases, with 17 bases between them. The CDR3 region is CASSLLVGSEDTDTQYF. The CDR3 DNA is TGTGCCAGCAGCTTATTGGTGGGGTCGGAGGACACAGATACGCAGTATTTT.

This chain connects TRBV27 to TRBJ1-2; D not certain. Deletions cut 5 bases from V and 5 bases from J, with 12 bases between. CDR3 length: 13 residues. Germline V lookup: CDR1 MNHEY, CDR2 SMNVEV (reference sequence). CDR3 protein: CASSPTGYYGYTF. The CDR3 nucleotides are TGTGCCAGCAGTCCCACGGGTTATTATGGCTACACCTTC.

The rearrangement uses TRBV4-1 and TRBJ1-6; D is unclear. From germline, CDR1 is MGHRA and CDR2 YSYEKL. The V gene lost 4 bases and the J gene lost 0 bases, with 10 bases spanning the gap. This CDR3 region has 16 residues. CDR3 coding DNA: TGCGCCAGCAGCCCCCTTACGAGCTCCTATAATTCACCCCTCCACTTT. Translating gives CASSPLTSSYNSPLHF.

This chain connects TRBV30 to TRBJ1-2; maybe TRBD1 (6 bases). Trimming pared 0 bases from V and 4 bases from J, leaving 12 bases between. This CDR3 has 14 residues. Per the germline V gene, CDR1 is GTSNPN and CDR2 is SVGIG (reference sequence). CDR3 amino acids: CAWSVGGRGYGYTF. DNA of the CDR3: TGTGCCTGGAGTGTCGGTGGCAGGGGCTATGGCTACACCTTC.

V and J are TRBV24-1 and TRBJ1-2; 8 bases match TRBD1. The junction had 10 bases not matched to a gene; V was cut back by 3 bases and J by 8 bases. This CDR3 has 15 amino acids. Looked up from germline, CDR1 is KGHDR and CDR2 is SFDVKD. As DNA, the CDR3 is TGTGCCACCAGTGATCCCAACCAGGGGGCGCAAGGCTACACCTTC. It is translated as CATSDPNQGAQGYTF.

This clone was seen a single time. CDR3 protein: CASSWNVQFTF. The CDR3 DNA is TGTGCCAGCAGCTGGAATGTACAGTTCACCTTC. The chain joins TRBV5-6 to TRBJ1-2; D ambiguous. V was trimmed by 3 bases and J by 13 bases, leaving 13 bases between them. CDR3 length: 11 amino acids. Germline assignment: CDR1 SGHDT and CDR2 YYEEEE.

The J gene is TRBJ2-7, the V gene TRBV2; 7 bases match TRBD1. The length of the CDR3 is 13 residues. Germline assignment: CDR1 SNHLY and CDR2 FYNNEI. V trimming: 7 bases; J trimming: 2 bases; junction bases outside the gene matches: 5. The CDR3 DNA sequence: TGTGCCAGCATCGAGGACAGGCCCTACGAGCAGTACTTC. Translated, it gives CASIEDRPYEQYF.

This sequence joins TRBV2 and TRBJ2-7; TRBD1 matches at 9 bases. The V and J ends lost 7 bases and 7 bases, in that order; junction bases with no gene match: 14. Germline V gene data show CDR1 as SNHLY and CDR2 as FYNNEI. The CDR3 has 15 residues. This chain's CDR3 is CASTPGQGQGREQYF. In DNA, the CDR3 is TGTGCCAGCACCCCTGGACAGGGGCAAGGAAGAGAGCAGTACTTC.

This clone was detected a few times. CDR3 nucleotide sequence: TGTGCCAGCAGCTTTAGGAGACAGAACTCACCCCTCCACTTT. Translated: CASSFRRQNSPLHF. V and J are TRBV7-2 and TRBJ1-6; a possible D gene is TRBD1 (5 bases). V was shortened by 3 bases and J by 10 bases, with 13 bases between the two germline ends. The germline CDR1 and CDR2 sequences are SGHTA and FQGNSA. The CDR3 covers 14 residues.

V and J are TRBV2 and TRBJ2-7; TRBD1 aligns across 9 bases. CDR3 size: 17 residues. Unmatched junction bases numbered 11, after V lost 5 bases and J lost 0 bases. The germline V gene encodes CDR1 SNHLY and CDR2 FYNNEI. This CDR3 reads CASSIDVGTGTSYEQYF. The DNA of the CDR3 is TGTGCCAGCAGTATTGACGTAGGGACAGGGACCTCCTACGAGCAGTACTTC.

The genes are TRBV30 and TRBJ2-1, with D hard to call. The CDR3 spans 15 residues. CDR1 and CDR2 from the germline V gene are GTSNPN and SVGIG (reference sequence). V was clipped by 0 bases and J by 7 bases, with 16 bases between them. The CDR3 sequence is CAWSVHKPINNEQFF. DNA of the CDR3: TGTGCCTGGAGTGTACACAAACCCATCAATAATGAGCAGTTCTTC.

The chain joins TRBV11-2 to TRBJ1-1, with TRBD1 identical over 8 bases. Trimming cost V 0 bases and J 2 bases; bases outside gene matches: 5. The CDR3 contains 16 residues. CDR1 is SGHAT and CDR2 is FQNNGV in the germline V gene. This CDR3 reads CASSLEAGGRNTEAFF. In nucleotides, the CDR3 is TGTGCCAGCAGCTTAGAGGCAGGGGGCAGAAACACTGAAGCTTTCTTT. The full variable domain, rest sourced from reference TRBV11-2 and TRBJ1-1, is EAGVAQSPRYKIIEKRQSVAFWCNPISGHATLYWYQQILGQGPKLLIQFQNNGVVDDSQLPKDRFSAERLKGVDSTLKIQPAKLEDSAVYLCASSLEAGGRNTEAFFGQGTRLTVV.

This chain uses TRBV21-1 with TRBJ2-7; the tabulated D call, TRBD2, remains unverified against the DNA. TRBV21-1 corresponds to a pseudogene. The CDR3 extends over 13 amino acids. The CDR3 protein is CASSKRRSYEQYF. The CDR3 region has the DNA TGTGCCAGCAGCAAACGAAGGAGCTACGAGCAGTACTTC.

This clone was observed a handful of times. CDR3 DNA: TGTGCCAGCTCGCCGAGTGCAACTAATGAAAAACTGTTTTTT. Translating it yields CASSPSATNEKLFF. The rearrangement uses TRBV18 and TRBJ1-4; D remains ambiguous. Per germline, CDR1 KGHSH and CDR2 LQKENI. CDR3 size: 14 residues. Trimming shortened V by 6 bases and J by 0 bases, and 8 bases separated the two germline ends.

The chain has TRBV7-9 and TRBJ1-4; D ambiguous. Trimming cost V 1 base and J 2 bases, with 11 bases left between them. Germline values: CDR1 SEHNR, CDR2 FQNEAQ (reference sequence). The CDR3 extends over 16 amino acids. CDR3 coding DNA: TGTGCCAGCAGCTTAGTTTCGGGGTCCACTAATGAAAAACTGTTTTTT. Translated: CASSLVSGSTNEKLFF.

The J gene is TRBJ2-5, the V gene TRBV5-8; D may be TRBD1 (6 bases). Trimming took off 5 bases at V and 5 bases at J, with 19 bases between the two ends. The CDR3 loop spans 15 amino acids. CDR1 is SGHTS and CDR2 is YDEGEE in the germline V gene. For the CDR3, the DNA is TGTGCCAGCAGACCAAATCAGGGGCCCCACGAGACCCAGTACTTC. This encodes CASRPNQGPHETQYF.

The chain combines TRBV18 with TRBJ2-7, with TRBD2 identical over 11 bases. CDR1 and CDR2 from the germline V gene are KGHSH and LQKENI. With 3 bases clipped from V and 2 bases from J, the junction kept 6 bases outside the gene matches. This CDR3 has 16 residues. CDR3 loop: CASSPRLSGGAYEQYF. DNA of the CDR3: TGTGCCAGCTCACCGCGCCTTAGCGGGGGGGCCTACGAGCAGTACTTC.

V gene TRBV30 combines with J gene TRBJ1-6; 7 nucleotides line up with TRBD1. Germline V gene lookup returns CDR1 GTSNPN and CDR2 SVGIG (reference sequence). CDR3 length equals 14 residues. The V gene end was trimmed by 3 bases and the J gene end by 14 bases; junction bases not matched to a gene: 13. The CDR3 DNA reads TGTGCCTGGAGCGCGTGGGACAGCGGGCGAGCCCTCCACTTT. Residues: CAWSAWDSGRALHF.

The chain links TRBV24-1 to TRBJ2-1; D remains ambiguous. Germline V gene data show CDR1 as KGHDR and CDR2 as SFDVKD. V was trimmed by 4 bases and J by 5 bases, leaving 11 bases between them. The CDR3 contains 14 residues. CDR3 sequence reads: CATSDRGWDNEQFF. The CDR3 DNA reads TGTGCCACCAGTGACCGAGGATGGGACAATGAGCAGTTCTTC.

The CDR3 loop reads CASSGARTGNNQPQHF. The CDR3 DNA is TGTGCCAGCAGTGGGGCCCGGACAGGGAACAATCAGCCCCAGCATTTT. J is TRBJ1-5 and V is TRBV2; TRBD1 matches 8 bases. V lost 4 bases, J lost 3 bases, and 8 bases stayed unmatched. CDR1 is SNHLY, CDR2 FYNNEI, per germline. CDR3 size: 16 residues. Combining the CDR3 with reference TRBV2 and TRBJ1-5 gives the whole variable domain EPEVTQTPSHQVTQMGQEVILRCVPISNHLYFYWYRQILGQKVEFLVSFYNNEISEKSEIFDDQFSVERPDGSNFTLKIRSTKLEDSAMYFCASSGARTGNNQPQHFGDGTRLSIL.

The chain employs TRBV5-8 and TRBJ2-1; 15 bases match TRBD2. The CDR3 spans 18 residues. Losses at the gene ends were 6 bases for V and 1 base for J; bases not matched to a gene: 8. CDR1 SGHTS and CDR2 YDEGEE come from the germline V gene. CDR3 in DNA: TGTGCCAGCAACGAGGGGACTAGCGGGGGGTATTCCTACAATGAGCAGTTCTTC. It translates to CASNEGTSGGYSYNEQFF.

The gene calls are TRBV24-1 and TRBJ1-1; D is undetermined. Looked up from germline, CDR1 is KGHDR and CDR2 is SFDVKD. This CDR3 has 13 amino acids. V was clipped by 3 bases and J by 1 base, with 5 bases between them. The CDR3 is CATSDNRNTEAFF. The CDR3 DNA sequence: TGTGCCACCAGTGATAACAGGAACACTGAAGCTTTCTTT.